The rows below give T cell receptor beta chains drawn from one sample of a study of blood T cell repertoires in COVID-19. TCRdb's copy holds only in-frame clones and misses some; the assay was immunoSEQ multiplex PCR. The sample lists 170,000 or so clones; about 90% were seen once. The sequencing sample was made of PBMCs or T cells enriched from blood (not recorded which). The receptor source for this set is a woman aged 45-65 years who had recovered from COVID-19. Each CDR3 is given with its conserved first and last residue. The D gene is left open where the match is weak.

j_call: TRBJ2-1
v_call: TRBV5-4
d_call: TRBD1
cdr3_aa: CASSLKDRGYNEQFF

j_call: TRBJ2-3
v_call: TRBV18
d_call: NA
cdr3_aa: CASSPVDGTDTQYF

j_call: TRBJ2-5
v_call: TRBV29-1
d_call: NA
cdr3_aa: CSVEGPGETQYF

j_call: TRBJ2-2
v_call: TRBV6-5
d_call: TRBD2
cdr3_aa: CASRSGGNTGELFF

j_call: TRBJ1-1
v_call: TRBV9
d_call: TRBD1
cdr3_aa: CASSAPGQGLESEAFF

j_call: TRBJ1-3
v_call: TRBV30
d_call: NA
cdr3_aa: CAWGHSGNTIYF

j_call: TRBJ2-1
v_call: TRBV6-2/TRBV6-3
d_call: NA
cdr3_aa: CASSFINEQFF

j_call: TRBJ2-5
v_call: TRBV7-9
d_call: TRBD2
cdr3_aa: CASSDLWGGQETQYF

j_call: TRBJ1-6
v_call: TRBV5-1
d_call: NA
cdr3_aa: CASSLNEVGNSPLHF

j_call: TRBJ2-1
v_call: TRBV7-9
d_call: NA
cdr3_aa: CASSDARGAGLHNEQFF

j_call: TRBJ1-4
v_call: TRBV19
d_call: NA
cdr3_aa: CASSRTRVSNEKLFF

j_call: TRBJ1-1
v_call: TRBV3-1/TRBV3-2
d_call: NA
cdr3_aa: CASGPRRAEAFF

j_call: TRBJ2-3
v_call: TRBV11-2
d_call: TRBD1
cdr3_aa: CASRTRQGLDTQYF

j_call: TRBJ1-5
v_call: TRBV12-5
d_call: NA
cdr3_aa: CASGPTPGDGNQPQHF